Shown below are 27 T cell receptor beta chains from a single sample sequenced in a study of T cell responses to AZD1222 COVID-19 vaccine. Sequencing was performed with immunoSEQ multiplex PCR; in TCRdb, only in-frame clones are kept and a portion is missing. The data show about 94,000 clones, roughly 90% seen once. The sample in question was peripheral blood, obtained on day 0 of AZD1222 vaccination. The receptors shown here come from an adult in good health.

This clone was seen only once. The rearrangement uses TRBV6-4 and TRBJ2-3, with D hard to call. CDR1 and CDR2 from the germline V gene are MRHNA and SNTAGT. The CDR3 is 13 residues long. V dropped 0 bases and J dropped 5 bases, with 6 bases sitting between them. The CDR3 coding sequence is TGTGCCAGCAGTGACTCTTTGGGAGATACGCAGTATTTT. Its translation is CASSDSLGDTQYF.

The genes are TRBV12-3 or TRBV12-4 and TRBJ1-2; D is uncertain. The CDR3 covers 13 residues. Trimming cost V 4 bases and J 2 bases, with 8 bases left between them. In DNA form, the CDR3 reads TGTGCCAGCAGTTCAAATCCGAACTATGGCTACACCTTC. It yields the protein CASSSNPNYGYTF.

The chain recombines TRBV6-6 with TRBJ1-2; 9 positions agree with TRBD1. The CDR3 is 14 residues long. Germline V gene data show CDR1 as MNHNY and CDR2 as SVGAGI (reference sequence). The J segment lost 8 bases and the V segment lost 4 bases, leaving 8 bases of the junction unmatched. CDR3 in DNA: TGTGCCAGCAGTTCATCACAGGGGGCGCGAGGCTACACCTTC. It yields the protein CASSSSQGARGYTF.

On this clone: The limits of the CDR3 on the DNA are not certain, so only TCRdb's listed CDR3 is given. The CDR3 spells CASSFGQGAAVYF. The chain combines TRBV11-3 with TRBJ1-3; the D call TRBD1 from the table was never checked on the DNA. Ends included, the CDR3 has 13 residues. Germline V gene data show CDR1 as SGHNT and CDR2 as YENEEA.

The chain has TRBV27 and TRBJ2-7, with a weak D call TRBD2 (7 bases). Germline loops: CDR1 MNHEY, CDR2 SMNVEV (reference sequence). The CDR3 is made up of 15 amino acids. Trimming stripped 2 bases from V and 5 bases from J, with 16 bases between. The CDR3 loop reads CASSLVLGGHDEQYF. Written as DNA, the CDR3 is TGTGCCAGCAGTTTAGTTCTCGGGGGGCACGACGAGCAGTACTTC.

The chain recombines TRBV7-2 with TRBJ1-2; D is undetermined. Germline CDR1 reads SGHTA; CDR2 reads FQGNSA. V was shortened by 2 bases and J by 8 bases, with 9 bases between the two germline ends. This CDR3 is built from 12 residues. CDR3 residues: CASSLLDLGYTF. As DNA, the CDR3 is TGTGCCAGCAGCTTATTGGACCTGGGCTACACCTTC.

This chain joins TRBV10-2 and TRBJ1-2, with 10 bases matching TRBD1. The ends lost 10 bases at V and 6 bases at J; junction bases unmatched: 20. The V gene's germline CDR1 is WSHSY and CDR2 SAAADI. The CDR3 contains 17 residues. Here the CDR3 DNA reads TGCGCCACAACCTTAAGGGGGGGACAGGGGTCTGGTCATGGCTACACCTTC. Protein: CATTLRGGQGSGHGYTF.

The V and J genes are TRBV5-1 and TRBJ2-1; the D is unclear. The germline V gene encodes CDR1 SGHRS and CDR2 YFSETQ. CDR3 size: 14 residues. Trimming shortened V by 4 bases and J by 6 bases, and 14 bases separated the two germline ends. The CDR3 region has the DNA TGCGCCAGCAGCGGAATCGGAGAGCTCAATGAGCAGTTCTTC. Translation: CASSGIGELNEQFF.

The chain carries TRBV4-3 and TRBJ2-2; D is ambiguous. The CDR3 covers 14 residues. The germline CDR1 and CDR2 sequences are LGHNA and YSLEER. The germline V and J ends were trimmed by 3 bases and 1 base, with 6 bases remaining between them. CDR3 sequence (DNA): TGCGCCAGCAGCCAGTGGGGGAACACCGGGGAGCTGTTTTTT. It is translated as CASSQWGNTGELFF.

CDR3 protein: CASQSGAKGYTF. The CDR3 DNA sequence: TGTGCCAGTCAATCCGGGGCAAAGGGCTACACCTTC. The chain couples TRBV19 to TRBJ1-2; perhaps TRBD1 as D (5 bases). The V and J ends lost 8 bases and 8 bases respectively, with 15 bases between them. Germline V CDR1 and CDR2: LNHDA, SQIVND (reference sequence). The CDR3 spans 12 residues.

The chain recombines TRBV7-3 with TRBJ2-1, with D perhaps TRBD2 (6 bases). Trimming left V 3 bases short and J 6 bases short, with 12 bases between. This CDR3 has 14 amino acids. Germline V lookup: CDR1 SGHTA, CDR2 FQGTGA. CDR3 protein: CASSFGLSGNEQFF. DNA for the CDR3: TGTGCCAGCAGCTTTGGACTATCCGGCAATGAGCAGTTCTTC.

The rearrangement uses TRBV5-4 and TRBJ2-7; 9 nucleotides line up with TRBD2. The CDR3 is made up of 14 amino acids. Germline V CDR1 and CDR2: SGHNT, YYREEE (reference sequence). With V trimmed by 3 bases and J by 2 bases, 3 bases remained unmatched. The DNA of the CDR3 is TGTGCCAGCAGCTCGACTAGCGGAACCTACGAGCAGTACTTC. Translating gives CASSSTSGTYEQYF.

V is TRBV6-5 and J is TRBJ1-5; D may be TRBD1 (5 bases). This CDR3 has 14 amino acids. Germline-derived CDR1 and CDR2 are MNHEY and SVGAGI. With 2 bases removed from V and 5 bases from J, the gap between germline ends came to 10 bases. CDR3 in amino acids: CASSYGTNDQPQHF. For the CDR3, the DNA is TGTGCCAGCAGTTACGGGACCAACGATCAGCCCCAGCATTTT.

This clone appeared a single time. This sequence joins TRBV18 and TRBJ1-2; tentative D call: TRBD1 (5 bases). The CDR3 has 14 amino acids. The V gene lost 5 bases and the J gene lost 4 bases, with 14 bases spanning the gap. Per germline, CDR1 KGHSH and CDR2 LQKENI. The CDR3 DNA reads TGTGCCAGCTCAAAGGCAGGGACGGGCTATGGCTACACCTTC. It encodes CASSKAGTGYGYTF.

The chain carries TRBV19 and TRBJ2-1, with 11 bases aligning to TRBD2. The CDR3 has 17 residues. Germline V gene lookup returns CDR1 LNHDA and CDR2 SQIVND (reference sequence). V dropped 4 bases and J dropped 4; count of bases not matched to a gene: 9. The CDR3 nucleotides are TGTGCCAGTAGTAGGGGATTGACTAGCGGGGTTTACAATGAGCAGTTCTTC. This translates into CASSRGLTSGVYNEQFF.

This rearrangement joins TRBV5-6 to TRBJ2-7; D is ambiguous. V lost 1 base, J lost 3 bases, and 14 bases lay in between. The CDR3 is 15 residues long. Germline CDR1 and CDR2: SGHDT and YYEEEE. The CDR3 nucleotides are TGTGCCAGCAGCTTGAGGGTGGGGATCGACTACGAGCAGTACTTC. Its protein is CASSLRVGIDYEQYF. Full variable domain (missing parts from reference TRBV5-6 and TRBJ2-7): DAGVTQSPTHLIKTRGQQVTLRCSPKSGHDTVSWYQQALGQGPQFIFQYYEEEERQRGNFPDRFSGHQFPNYSSELNVNALLLGDSALYLCASSLRVGIDYEQYFGPGTRLTVT.

J is TRBJ1-4 and V is TRBV27, with D unclear. In germline, CDR1 is MNHEY, CDR2 SMNVEV (reference sequence). The CDR3 length is 13 residues. Trimming shortened V by 7 bases and J by 8 bases, and 14 bases separated the two germline ends. The CDR3 region has the DNA TGTGCCAGCACCGCAGGCAGCGGAGAAAAACTGTTTTTT. Protein product: CASTAGSGEKLFF.

The chain links TRBV6-1 to TRBJ1-2; 10 positions agree with TRBD1. Germline CDR1 and CDR2: MNHNS and SASEGT. V lost 0 bases and J lost 10; bases outside the gene matches: 11. CDR3 length: 16 residues. CDR3 in amino acids: CASSEAGGQGVLDYTF. For the CDR3, the DNA is TGTGCCAGCAGTGAAGCCGGAGGACAGGGGGTTCTTGACTACACCTTC.

The chain recombines TRBV7-6 with TRBJ2-7, with D perhaps matching TRBD1 (5 bases). CDR1 is SGHVS and CDR2 is FNYEAQ in the germline V gene. The CDR3 length is 15 residues. Trimming removed 1 base from V and 4 bases from J, with 14 bases in between. The CDR3 here is CASSLGAPPGYEQYF. DNA of the CDR3: TGTGCCAGCAGCTTAGGGGCACCCCCAGGGTACGAGCAGTACTTC.

This clone was counted a few times. The gene calls are TRBV9 and TRBJ2-1; D might be TRBD2 (6 bases). V lost 4 bases, J lost 1 base, and 12 bases lay in between. CDR1 SGDLS and CDR2 YYNGEE come from the germline V gene. The CDR3 spans 15 residues. CDR3 in amino acids: CASSPTGESYNEQFF. CDR3 nucleotides: TGTGCCAGCAGCCCTACGGGGGAATCCTACAATGAGCAGTTCTTC.

The V and J genes are TRBV19 and TRBJ2-5; 7 bases fit TRBD1. CDR1 is LNHDA, CDR2 SQIVND, per germline (reference sequence). Trimming took 0 bases from V and 5 from J; bases not matched to a gene: 6. The CDR3 runs 15 residues. The CDR3 is CASSIEHRGWETQYF. CDR3 sequence (DNA): TGTGCCAGTAGTATAGAACACAGGGGATGGGAGACCCAGTACTTC.

Ten or more counts support this clone. The V gene is TRBV30, the J gene TRBJ1-1; 10 nucleotides match TRBD1. Germline values: CDR1 GTSNPN, CDR2 SVGIG (reference sequence). The length of the CDR3 is 15 residues. V gave up 4 bases and J gave up 3 bases; unmatched junction bases: 8. The CDR3, as DNA: TGTGCCTGGAACCCCCGGGACAGGGGCTACACTGAAGCTTTCTTT. Translation: CAWNPRDRGYTEAFF.

This chain joins TRBV3-1 (or the pseudogene TRBV3-2) and TRBJ1-3; D is possibly TRBD1 (6 bases). Trimming left V 4 bases short and J 3 bases short, with 16 bases between. The CDR3 runs to 16 residues. CDR1 LGHDT and CDR2 YNNKEL come from the germline V gene (reference sequence). CDR3 coding DNA: TGTGCCAGCAGCCCCCTCATATTGACAGGTGGAAACACCATATATTTT. Its translation is CASSPLILTGGNTIYF.

The chain links TRBV6-5 to TRBJ1-1; D perhaps matches TRBD1 (5 bases). The germline gives CDR1 MNHEY, CDR2 SVGAGI. The CDR3 totals 15 residues. Trimming removed 5 bases at V and 2 bases at J, with 15 bases between. This CDR3 is CASSKRGLSNTEAFF. CDR3 DNA sequence: TGTGCCAGCAGTAAAAGGGGTTTGTCAAACACTGAAGCTTTCTTT.

This rearrangement joins TRBV7-6 to TRBJ1-4; D remains unclear. The CDR3 has 13 residues. V was shortened by 2 bases and J by 7 bases, with 8 bases between the two germline ends. Germline CDR1 reads SGHVS; CDR2 reads FNYEAQ. The CDR3 DNA reads TGTGCCAGCAGCTTATTCATGGGTGAAAAACTGTTTTTT. Its protein product is CASSLFMGEKLFF.

This chain joins TRBV28 and TRBJ1-2; D is undetermined. The germline V and J ends were trimmed by 7 bases and 4 bases, with 19 bases remaining between them. The CDR3 covers 15 residues. Germline V gene data show CDR1 as MDHEN and CDR2 as SYDVKM. Here the CDR3 DNA reads TGTGCCAGCACCTCCCAGGCCCGACGGGGCTATGGCTACACCTTC. Amino acids: CASTSQARRGYGYTF.

This sequence joins TRBV30 and TRBJ1-3, with unresolved D. CDR1 GTSNPN and CDR2 SVGIG come from the germline V gene (reference sequence). There are 15 residues in the CDR3. V was cut by 0 bases and J by 0 bases, with 9 bases left in between. The CDR3 nucleotides read TGTGCCTGGAGTGTACATGGCTCCTCTGGAAACACCATATATTTT. It specifies CAWSVHGSSGNTIYF.